Each of the 29 T cell receptor beta chains below was sequenced from the same sample in a study of PD-1 blockade in classical Hodgkin lymphoma (dated by TCRdb to the early 2020s). This sample's time point label indicates: cycle 1 day 1 (C1D1), immediately before nivolumab initiation. Relapse after autologous stem cell transplantation had occurred in all trial patients, and cohorts A, B and C were distinguished by prior brentuximab vedotin exposure. Library method: the immunoSEQ multiplex PCR assay. What TCRdb holds here is the immuneACCESS table cut down to in-frame rearrangements. Part of the clones is not present; checked against another copy, under half of the missing clones reflect an unresolved V gene, and the others are unexplained. For this sample there are about 39,000 clones; around nine tenths appear just once. The biggest ten clones account for about a tenth of the sample. The sample here was peripheral blood mononuclear cells (PBMCs), taken at baseline. These receptors all stem from a human donor with classical Hodgkin lymphoma.

V and J are TRBV21-1 and TRBJ2-1; the D segment call TRBD1 is taken from the table without a DNA check. TRBV21-1 has pseudogene status. The CDR3 covers 16 residues. CDR3 DNA: TGTGCCAGCAGATCCAGGCTACACCATTCCGACAATGAGCAGTTCTTC. Its protein product is CASRSRLHHSDNEQFF.

This clone was detected a few times. CDR3 nucleotide sequence: TGTGCCAGTACAGGAGCAACTAATGAAAAACTGTTTTTT. Protein sequence: CASTGATNEKLFF. The J gene is TRBJ1-4, the V gene TRBV19; D gene uncertain. V shed 7 bases and J shed 0 bases, with 6 bases lying between them. CDR1 and CDR2 from the germline V gene are LNHDA and SQIVND (reference sequence). The CDR3 is made up of 13 amino acids.

The CDR3 nucleotides read TGTGCCAGCAGTCGCGGGACCGACAGGGACGAGCAGTACTTC. The encoded protein is CASSRGTDRDEQYF. The chain couples TRBV27 to TRBJ2-7; a possible D gene is TRBD1 (7 bases). The CDR3 runs to 14 residues. V lost 5 bases, J lost 5 bases, and 16 bases lay in between. Germline loops: CDR1 MNHEY, CDR2 SMNVEV (reference sequence).

The J gene is TRBJ1-4, the V gene TRBV28; D remains unclear. The CDR3 spans 16 residues. Germline-derived CDR1 and CDR2 are MDHEN and SYDVKM. V was pared by 4 bases and J by 8 bases, with 20 bases between. The CDR3 spells CASSYGEGPLWEKLFF. DNA for the CDR3: TGTGCCAGCAGTTATGGGGAGGGCCCCCTGTGGGAAAAACTGTTTTTT.

The chain uses TRBV27 and TRBJ2-7; D perhaps matches TRBD2 (6 bases). Between the trimmed V and J ends, which lost 8 bases and 7 bases, there was a span of 18 bases. The germline V gene encodes CDR1 MNHEY and CDR2 SMNVEV (reference sequence). The CDR3 is 13 amino acids. Here the CDR3 DNA reads TGTGCCAGCGGGAGGACTTACGATGAGGAGCAGTACTTC. This codes for CASGRTYDEEQYF.

The chain uses TRBV18 and TRBJ2-6; TRBD1 agrees at 8 bases. J lost 4 bases, V lost 3 bases, and 11 bases had no gene match. The CDR3 sequence is 18 residues long. Germline lookup yields CDR1 KGHSH and CDR2 LQKENI. CDR3 in DNA: TGTGCCAGCTCACCGACAGGGGTCCCGTCGGGCGGGGCCAACGTCCTGACTTTC. It is translated as CASSPTGVPSGGANVLTF. The complete variable domain, with remaining parts taken from reference TRBV18 and TRBJ2-6, reads NAGVMQNPRHLVRRRGQEARLRCSPMKGHSHVYWYRQLPEEGLKFMVYLQKENIIDESGMPKERFSAEFPKEGPSILRIQQVVRGDSAAYFCASSPTGVPSGGANVLTFGAGSRLTVL.

This chain uses TRBV29-1 with TRBJ2-7; maybe TRBD1 (6 bases). In germline, CDR1 is SQVTM, CDR2 ANQGSEA. V was shortened by 6 bases and J by 0 bases, with 15 bases between the two germline ends. This CDR3 has 14 amino acids. The CDR3 DNA follows: TGCAGCGTCTTTTCCCAGGGGTACTCCTACGAGCAGTACTTC. Its protein product is CSVFSQGYSYEQYF.

The chain carries TRBV10-3 and TRBJ1-1; the match to TRBD1 covers 9 bases. Germline CDR1 and CDR2: ENHRY and SYGVKD. The CDR3 spans 12 residues. V was clipped by 10 bases and J by 12 bases; unmatched bases: 12. The CDR3 DNA follows: TGTGCCACCTCCGGGACAGGGCGGTTGACTTTCTTT. Its translation: CATSGTGRLTFF.

This chain uses TRBV7-8 with TRBJ2-3; TRBD2 matches at 9 bases. V gave up 5 bases and J gave up 1 base; unmatched junction bases: 10. The CDR3 runs to 17 residues. The germline CDR1 and CDR2 sequences are SGHVS and FQNEAQ. The CDR3 loop reads CASSPPSAGGGTDTQYF. DNA of the CDR3: TGTGCCAGCAGCCCCCCCTCAGCGGGAGGCGGCACAGATACGCAGTATTTT.

The chain recombines TRBV5-1 with TRBJ2-5; 9 bases line up with TRBD2. From germline, CDR1 is SGHRS and CDR2 YFSETQ. This CDR3 region has 15 residues. The ends lost 4 bases at V and 5 bases at J; junction bases unmatched: 9. The CDR3 spells CASSPLAGGMETQYF. The CDR3, as DNA: TGCGCCAGCAGCCCCCTCGCGGGAGGGATGGAGACCCAGTACTTC. Full variable domain (remainder filled in from reference TRBV5-1 and TRBJ2-5): KAGVTQTPRYLIKTRGQQVTLSCSPISGHRSVSWYQQTPGQGLQFLFEYFSETQRNKGNFPGRFSGRQFSNSRSEMNVSTLELGDSALYLCASSPLAGGMETQYFGPGTRLLVL.

The rearrangement joins TRBV4-1 to TRBJ1-2, with D unresolved. Trimming took 4 bases from V and 6 from J, leaving 21 bases between them. Germline V gene data show CDR1 as MGHRA and CDR2 as YSYEKL. The CDR3 is 16 residues long. CDR3 loop: CASSLLLAPERNGYTF. The CDR3 DNA reads TGCGCCAGCAGCCTTCTCCTTGCGCCCGAGAGGAATGGCTACACCTTC.

This clone has just a few counts. This chain links TRBV7-2 with TRBJ1-3, with D maybe TRBD1 (6 bases). Per the germline V gene, CDR1 is SGHTA and CDR2 is FQGNSA. This CDR3 contains 18 residues. V lost 5 bases to trimming and J lost 0 bases, with 20 bases between them. The CDR3: CASSPLIGQYSSGNTIYF. DNA for the CDR3: TGTGCCAGCAGCCCACTCATTGGACAGTACAGCTCTGGAAACACCATATATTTT.

J is TRBJ2-7 and V is TRBV7-9; 11 bases fit TRBD1. V lost 5 bases and J lost 6; bases outside the gene matches: 0. CDR1 and CDR2 from the germline V gene are SEHNR and FQNEAQ (reference sequence). The CDR3 is made up of 12 amino acids. CDR3 protein: CASSGTGGEQYF. The CDR3 coding sequence is TGTGCCAGCAGCGGGACAGGGGGCGAGCAGTACTTC.

This clone is termed medium-sized. The chain couples TRBV9 to TRBJ2-1; 9 bases fit TRBD2. Germline CDR1 reads SGDLS; CDR2 reads YYNGEE. The V and J ends lost 5 bases and 4 bases, in that order; junction bases with no gene match: 4. The length of the CDR3 is 14 residues. The CDR3 sequence is CASSPSGTYNEQFF. In nucleotides, the CDR3 is TGTGCCAGCAGTCCTAGCGGGACTTACAATGAGCAGTTCTTC.

The chain has TRBV7-3 and TRBJ2-1; 9 bases align to TRBD2. The CDR3 covers 15 residues. Trimming at V came to 2 bases and at J to 4 bases, leaving 3 bases not matched to a gene. Germline loops: CDR1 SGHTA, CDR2 FQGTGA. This CDR3 reads CASSLVAGGYNEQFF. The CDR3 coding sequence is TGTGCCAGCAGCTTAGTCGCGGGAGGGTACAATGAGCAGTTCTTC.

The chain carries TRBV7-2 and TRBJ2-7; D gene ambiguous. Germline V lookup: CDR1 SGHTA, CDR2 FQGNSA. Trimming cost V 3 bases and J 4 bases, with 7 bases left between them. The CDR3 has 12 amino acids. The DNA of the CDR3 is TGTGCCAGCAGCTTTTTGACTTACGAGCAGTACTTC. It is translated as CASSFLTYEQYF.

This clone has only one observation. The gene calls are TRBV13 and TRBJ2-1; 9 nucleotides align to TRBD2. The V segment lost 3 bases and the J segment 5 bases; nucleotides outside the gene matches: 2. From germline, CDR1 is PRHDT and CDR2 FYEKMQ (reference sequence). The CDR3 runs 14 residues. This CDR3 reads CASSLAGGDNEQFF. CDR3 coding DNA: TGTGCCAGCAGCTTGGCGGGAGGGGACAATGAGCAGTTCTTC.

The chain is built from TRBV28 and TRBJ1-1; tentatively, D is TRBD1 (6 bases). CDR1 MDHEN and CDR2 SYDVKM come from the germline V gene. This CDR3 spans 13 amino acids. Trimming stripped 7 bases from V and 8 bases from J, with 17 bases between. As DNA, the CDR3 is TGTGCCAGCACCCTGACCTCCGGGACAGAAGCTTTCTTT. This sequence encodes CASTLTSGTEAFF.

By share, this clone counts as medium-sized. The chain is built from TRBV9 and TRBJ2-7, with D uncertain. Germline CDR1 and CDR2: SGDLS and YYNGEE. The CDR3 covers 12 residues. The V end lost 3 bases, the J end lost 4 bases, and 8 bases lay between the germline ends. Here the CDR3 reads CASSENGYEQYF. The CDR3 DNA reads TGTGCCAGCAGCGAGAACGGGTACGAGCAGTACTTC.

The chain uses TRBV28 and TRBJ2-2; D is possibly TRBD2 (5 bases). The V end lost 0 bases, the J end lost 0 bases, and 11 bases lay between the germline ends. Germline values: CDR1 MDHEN, CDR2 SYDVKM. The CDR3 consists of 17 residues. CDR3 protein: CASSLCRQDSNTGELFF. CDR3 sequence (DNA): TGTGCCAGCAGTTTATGCCGGCAGGACTCGAACACCGGGGAGCTGTTTTTT.

J is TRBJ2-5 and V is TRBV6-1; TRBD2 matches at 7 bases. This CDR3 spans 15 amino acids. Germline V lookup: CDR1 MNHNS, CDR2 SASEGT. V shed 4 bases, J shed 4 bases, and the junction held 9 bases outside the gene matches. CDR3 DNA: TGTGCCAGCAGTGCCCTGGGTTTAGCGGGAGAGACCCAGTACTTC. It translates to CASSALGLAGETQYF.

J is TRBJ2-6 and V is TRBV2; possibly TRBD1 or TRBD2 for D (5 bases each). This CDR3 comprises 14 residues. Germline V CDR1 and CDR2: SNHLY, FYNNEI. Trimming pared 3 bases from V and 2 bases from J, leaving 5 bases between. The DNA for the CDR3 is TGTGCCAGCAGTGAGGGGGCTGGGGCCAACGTCCTGACTTTC. The encoded protein is CASSEGAGANVLTF.

J is TRBJ2-3 and V is TRBV9; 8 bases fit TRBD2. The CDR3 runs 16 residues. Looked up from germline, CDR1 is SGDLS and CDR2 is YYNGEE. Losses at the gene ends were 0 bases for V and 1 base for J; bases not matched to a gene: 4. CDR3 region: CASSVGREVGTDTQYF. In DNA, the CDR3 is TGTGCCAGCAGCGTAGGGCGGGAGGTAGGCACAGATACGCAGTATTTT.

The chain recombines TRBV5-8 with TRBJ1-2, with D possibly being TRBD1 (5 bases). V dropped 4 bases and J dropped 7 bases, with 17 bases sitting between them. This CDR3 is 14 amino acids long. Germline CDR1 SGHTS, CDR2 YDEGEE. The CDR3 sequence: CASSRGPRVGGYTF. CDR3 sequence (DNA): TGTGCCAGCAGCCGGGGACCCAGGGTCGGTGGCTACACCTTC. Looking up the rest from reference TRBV5-8 and TRBJ1-2 gives the full variable domain: EAGVTQSPTHLIKTRGQQATLRCSPISGHTSVYWYQQALGLGLQFLLWYDEGEERNRGNFPPRFSGRQFPNYSSELNVNALELEDSALYLCASSRGPRVGGYTFGSGTRLTVV.

The chain links TRBV5-1 to TRBJ1-2; D is possibly TRBD1 (6 bases). V lost 4 bases and J 11 bases, leaving 15 bases between the germline ends. Per germline, CDR1 SGHRS and CDR2 YFSETQ. This CDR3 is built from 12 residues. CDR3 protein: CASSPGGLGYTF. CDR3 bases: TGCGCCAGCAGCCCGGGGGGCCTCGGGTACACCTTC. Full variable domain (remainder filled in from reference TRBV5-1 and TRBJ1-2): KAGVTQTPRYLIKTRGQQVTLSCSPISGHRSVSWYQQTPGQGLQFLFEYFSETQRNKGNFPGRFSGRQFSNSRSEMNVSTLELGDSALYLCASSPGGLGYTFGSGTRLTVV.

This sequence joins TRBV7-8 and TRBJ2-7, with 7 positions matching TRBD2. The germline V gene has CDR1 SGHVS and CDR2 FQNEAQ. V was pared by 6 bases and J by 6 bases, with 11 bases of the junction left unmatched. The CDR3 loop spans 14 amino acids. The DNA of the CDR3 is TGTGCCAGCAGTCCCCGGGGGGTAGTCTCCGAGCAGTACTTC. Protein sequence: CASSPRGVVSEQYF.

CDR3 DNA: TGTGCCAGCAGCCCGTCGACTAGTTCAAGGGGCAATGAGCAGTTCTTC. Residues: CASSPSTSSRGNEQFF. V usage is TRBV4-2 and J usage is TRBJ2-1; D perhaps matches TRBD2 (6 bases). Trimming shortened V by 4 bases and J by 6 bases, and 19 bases separated the two germline ends. The CDR3 has 16 amino acids. Looked up from germline, CDR1 is LGHNA and CDR2 is YNFKEQ.

This clone has only one observation. The chain is built from TRBV19 and TRBJ1-3, with D possibly being TRBD1 (5 bases). This CDR3 contains 15 residues. Trimming stripped 7 bases from V and 2 bases from J, with 15 bases between. Germline-derived CDR1 and CDR2 are LNHDA and SQIVND (reference sequence). The CDR3 loop reads CASTDPGGTGNTIYF. For the CDR3, the DNA is TGTGCCAGTACCGATCCCGGGGGAACTGGAAACACCATATATTTT. Together with reference TRBV19 and TRBJ1-3, the CDR3 gives the full variable domain: DGGITQSPKYLFRKEGQNVTLSCEQNLNHDAMYWYRQDPGQGLRLIYYSQIVNDFQKGDIAEGYSVSREKKESFPLTVTSAQKNPTAFYLCASTDPGGTGNTIYFGEGSWLTVV.

The CDR3 coding sequence is TGTGCCAGCAGCTTCCTCCGGGATTACACCGGGGAGCTGTTTTTT. Its protein is CASSFLRDYTGELFF. This chain uses TRBV11-2 with TRBJ2-2; a possible D gene is TRBD2 (5 bases). CDR1 is SGHAT and CDR2 is FQNNGV in the germline V gene. Trimming cost V 3 bases and J 3 bases, with 11 bases left between them. This CDR3 comprises 15 residues.